This TCR beta chain stems from a study of identical twins. General observations from the study: Memory repertoires lacked the insertion deficit that abundant cord blood beta clonotypes showed. Monozygotic twins shared more out-of-frame TCR alpha than recombination models predicted.

A universal primer site arose from template switching, and cDNA bore unique molecular identifiers. MiXCR, applied by TCRdb to the 5' RACE reads, yields one record per CDR3 protein. Of 1.5 million to 2 million distinct CDR3 sequences listed, roughly 35% are singletons. Only a few counts were recorded for this clonotype. What it recognizes is unknown. Healthy Caucasians supplied all donations. This TCR came from a newborn girl in good health. Sequencing used cord blood.

The CDR3 spells CASSYGGAGSYEQYF. The CDR3 region has the DNA TGTGCCAGCAGTTACGGTGGGGCGGGTTCCTACGAGCAGTACTTC. The genes are TRBV6-2 or TRBV6-3 and TRBJ2-7; D may be TRBD1 or TRBD2 (5 bases each). Germline loops: CDR1 MNHEY, CDR2 SVGEGT. V was pared by 2 bases and J by 1 base, with 12 bases between. The CDR3 extends over 15 amino acids.